A selection of T cell receptor beta chains follows, all from one sample in a study of blood T cell repertoires in COVID-19. The data were produced by immunoSEQ multiplex PCR, yet TCRdb's version contains in-frame clones alone and is incomplete. The profile shows 250,000 to 300,000 clones, roughly 89% of them singletons. The sequencing sample was made of PBMCs or T cells enriched from blood (not recorded which). The source is a man aged 40-50 years who had recovered from COVID-19. Both conserved end residues are part of each CDR3. A D gene is named only where the DNA matches it firmly. Clone sizes are given selectively: once, few, many, or a class where the clone is expanded.

J gene	V gene	clone size	D gene	CDR3 protein	CDR3 DNA
TRBJ2-1	TRBV2	NA	NA	CASSDAGSYNEQFF	TGTGCCAGCAGTGACGCGGGCTCCTACAATGAGCAGTTCTTC
TRBJ2-5	TRBV3-1/TRBV3-2	NA	NA	CASTYSPQETQYF	TGTGCCAGCACCTATTCACCCCAAGAGACCCAGTACTTC
TRBJ2-7	TRBV21-1	few	NA	CASSHNRDTVSYEQYF	TGTGCCAGCAGCCATAACCGGGACACGGTATCCTACGAGCAGTACTTC
TRBJ2-3	TRBV5-4	NA	NA	CASSLSLGPDTQYF	TGTGCCAGCAGCTTGTCCCTAGGCCCAGATACGCAGTATTTT
TRBJ1-3	TRBV18	NA	NA	CASSPVGSAGNTIYF	TGTGCCAGCTCACCTGTTGGCAGTGCCGGAAACACCATATATTTT
TRBJ2-7	TRBV6-6	few	TRBD2	CASGELAGIYEQYF	TGTGCCAGCGGGGAGCTAGCGGGAATCTACGAGCAGTACTTC
TRBJ2-6	TRBV3-1/TRBV3-2	NA	NA	CASSLRGGSGANVLTF	TGTGCCAGCAGCTTGAGAGGAGGCTCTGGGGCCAACGTCCTGACTTTC
TRBJ1-1	TRBV7-9	once	NA	CASSLGGLSEAFF	TGTGCCAGCAGCTTAGGGGGGCTTTCTGAAGCTTTCTTT
TRBJ1-5	TRBV5-6	NA	TRBD1	CASRRQGVSNQPQHF	TGTGCCAGCAGAAGACAGGGGGTCAGCAATCAGCCCCAGCATTTT
TRBJ2-5	TRBV6-2/TRBV6-3	NA	NA	CASSYSNRVSETQYF	TGTGCCAGCAGTTACTCGAACAGGGTTTCGGAGACCCAGTACTTC
TRBJ1-3	TRBV4-3	NA	NA	CASSQSRGKGNTIYF	TGCGCCAGCAGCCAATCCCGGGGAAAAGGAAACACCATATATTTT
TRBJ1-1	TRBV7-7	NA	TRBD1	CASSQTTGTEAFF	TGTGCTAGCAGCCAAACGACAGGGACTGAAGCTTTCTTT
TRBJ2-4	TRBV27	NA	TRBD2	CASSPGGGGDIQYF	TGTGCCAGCAGCCCCGGGGGGGGAGGGGACATTCAGTACTTC
TRBJ2-3	TRBV6-2/TRBV6-3	NA	NA	CASSYRLAPTDTQYF	TGTGCCAGCAGTTACCGGCTAGCGCCGACAGATACGCAGTATTTT
TRBJ1-5	TRBV13	NA	NA	CASSYGGRGGSNQPQHF	TGTGCCAGCAGCTACGGGGGCAGGGGAGGGAGCAATCAGCCCCAGCATTTT
TRBJ2-1	TRBV7-3	NA	NA	CASSVGLGQRIDNEQFF	TGTGCCAGCAGCGTGGGCCTTGGACAGCGTATCGACAATGAGCAGTTCTTC
TRBJ1-5	TRBV7-9	once	TRBD1	CASSLVGQGAMNQPQHF	TGTGCCAGCAGCTTAGTGGGACAGGGGGCTATGAACCAGCCCCAGCATTTT
TRBJ2-7	TRBV2	NA	TRBD2	CASSSLAGSSYEQYF	TGTGCCAGCAGCTCCCTAGCGGGAAGCTCCTACGAGCAGTACTTC
TRBJ1-2	TRBV28	NA	TRBD1	CASSSGTGIYGYTF	TGTGCCAGCAGTTCCGGGACAGGGATATATGGCTACACCTTC
TRBJ2-4	TRBV5-6	NA	NA	CASSPQGASVNIQYF	TGTGCCAGCAGCCCGCAAGGGGCTAGCGTAAACATTCAGTACTTC
TRBJ1-4	TRBV19	NA	NA	CASSIFGTNEKLFF	TGTGCCAGTAGTATCTTCGGGACTAATGAAAAACTGTTTTTT
TRBJ2-3	TRBV2	NA	TRBD2	CASDRTSTDTQYF	TGTGCCAGCGATCGGACTAGTACAGATACGCAGTATTTT
TRBJ1-1	TRBV27	once	TRBD1	CASSKGQGALNTEAFF	TGTGCCAGCAGTAAAGGACAGGGGGCTTTGAACACTGAAGCTTTCTTT
TRBJ2-4	TRBV6-5	once	NA	CASSFGQTKNIQYF	TGTGCCAGCAGTTTCGGACAGACCAAAAACATTCAGTACTTC
TRBJ1-1	TRBV2	many	NA	CASMLSGNTEAFF	TGTGCCAGCATGTTGTCCGGTAACACTGAAGCTTTCTTT
TRBJ2-2	TRBV9	once	TRBD2	CASSEPLSGGPNAGELFF	TGTGCCAGCAGCGAACCCCTTTCGGGGGGACCCAACGCCGGGGAGCTGTTTTTT
TRBJ2-5	TRBV24-1	NA	TRBD2	CATSGSSGRGGETQYF	TGTGCCACCAGTGGTTCTAGCGGGAGGGGAGGAGAGACCCAGTACTTC
TRBJ2-7	TRBV13	once	NA	CASSSRVAPKYSYEQYF	TGTGCCAGCAGCTCTCGGGTAGCGCCTAAGTACTCCTACGAGCAGTACTTC
TRBJ1-2	TRBV7-3	NA	TRBD1	CASSPTGQGIHGYTF	TGTGCCAGCAGCCCCACGGGACAGGGGATTCATGGCTACACCTTC
TRBJ2-7	TRBV27	NA	TRBD2	CASSPGTSGLLRSYEQYF	TGTGCCAGCAGTCCCGGGACTAGCGGACTCCTGCGGTCCTACGAGCAGTACTTC
TRBJ2-7	TRBV11-3	NA	TRBD1	CASSPTRGGQGAFSSYEQYF	TGTGCCAGCAGCCCAACCCGCGGGGGACAGGGGGCATTTAGCTCCTACGAGCAGTACTTC
TRBJ2-2	TRBV7-2	NA	NA	CASRPNREKNGELFF	TGTGCCAGCAGGCCGAACAGGGAGAAGAACGGGGAGCTGTTTTTT
TRBJ1-4	TRBV4-3	NA	NA	CASSPRDISEKLFF	TGCGCCAGCAGCCCAAGGGACATCTCTGAAAAACTGTTTTTT
TRBJ2-7	TRBV9	few	NA	CASSVGMGPDYEQYF	TGTGCCAGCAGCGTAGGTATGGGCCCAGACTACGAGCAGTACTTC
TRBJ1-2	TRBV5-1	few	TRBD1	CASSPRGQLVEGYTF	TGCGCCAGCAGCCCAAGGGGACAGTTAGTTGAAGGCTACACCTTC
TRBJ2-3	TRBV27	NA	NA	CASSLRTDTQYF	TGTGCCAGCAGTCTACGCACAGATACGCAGTATTTT
TRBJ2-7	TRBV6-5	once	TRBD1	CASRRTGYEQYF	TGTGCCAGCAGGAGGACAGGCTACGAGCAGTACTTC
TRBJ1-5	TRBV29-1	NA	NA	CSVRDTYSNQPQHF	TGCAGCGTAAGGGACACATATAGCAATCAGCCCCAGCATTTT
TRBJ2-7	TRBV6-5	NA	TRBD2	CASTPGLAAYEQYF	TGTGCCAGCACCCCGGGACTAGCGGCCTACGAGCAGTACTTC
TRBJ2-1	TRBV11-3	NA	TRBD1	CASSLHGQVSYNEQFF	TGTGCCAGCAGCCTCCATGGACAGGTTTCCTACAATGAGCAGTTCTTC
TRBJ1-6	TRBV28	NA	NA	CASNSRDTLHF	TGTGCCAGCAACTCACGGGACACACTCCACTTT
TRBJ2-7	TRBV29-1	few	NA	CSVEEYSPLYEQYF	TGCAGCGTTGAAGAGTACAGTCCGCTCTACGAGCAGTACTTC
TRBJ2-1	TRBV19	NA	NA	CASSRSGTHNEQFF	TGTGCCAGTAGTAGGTCCGGGACTCACAATGAGCAGTTCTTC
TRBJ1-6	TRBV5-5	once	NA	CASSLFQGRNSPLHF	TGTGCCAGCAGCCTTTTTCAGGGGCGCAATTCACCCCTCCACTTT
TRBJ2-7	TRBV7-3	NA	NA	CASSLFSEGYEQYF	TGTGCCAGCAGCTTGTTTAGCGAAGGCTACGAGCAGTACTTC
TRBJ2-7	TRBV12-3/TRBV12-4	NA	TRBD1	CASSFGQGYEQYF	TGTGCCAGCAGTTTTGGACAGGGCTACGAGCAGTACTTC
TRBJ1-2	TRBV25-1	NA	NA	CASRGGPGGYTF	TGTGCCAGCAGGGGGGGTCCGGGTGGCTACACCTTC
TRBJ1-3	TRBV28	NA	NA	CASIARVSSGNTIYF	TGTGCCAGCATTGCCAGGGTGAGCTCTGGAAACACCATATATTTT
TRBJ1-3	TRBV6-1	NA	TRBD1	CASSEARQGAIYF	TGTGCCAGCAGTGAAGCGAGACAGGGGGCCATATATTTT
TRBJ1-2	TRBV4-3	NA	NA	CASSQTASGYTF	TGCGCCAGCAGCCAGACAGCCTCCGGCTACACCTTC
TRBJ2-1	TRBV6-5	NA	NA	CASTGQPRYNEQFF	TGTGCCAGCACAGGACAGCCACGATACAATGAGCAGTTCTTC
TRBJ1-1	TRBV11-2	NA	NA	CASSLFGGGNTEAFF	TGTGCCAGCAGCTTATTTGGAGGCGGGAACACTGAAGCTTTCTTT
TRBJ2-3	TRBV6-2/TRBV6-3	NA	TRBD2	CASNPGLSTDTQYF	TGTGCCAGCAACCCGGGACTAAGCACAGATACGCAGTATTTT
TRBJ2-3	TRBV19	NA	TRBD1	CASSNSRDRVSDTQYF	TGTGCCAGTAGTAACTCACGGGACAGGGTCTCCGATACGCAGTATTTT
TRBJ1-4	TRBV7-6	NA	TRBD1	CASSLARTGRDEKLFF	TGTGCCAGCAGCTTGGCGAGGACAGGGCGGGACGAAAAACTGTTTTTT
TRBJ1-2	TRBV12-5	NA	TRBD1	CASGLTPGQGAHGYTF	TGTGCTAGTGGTTTGACCCCGGGACAGGGCGCCCATGGCTACACCTTC
TRBJ1-2	TRBV7-2	NA	NA	CASSRTMVGGGGYTF	TGTGCCAGCAGCCGTACAATGGTTGGGGGCGGTGGCTACACCTTC
TRBJ2-1	TRBV11-2	NA	TRBD2	CASSSIAGRYNEQFF	TGTGCCAGCAGTTCGATAGCGGGCCGCTACAATGAGCAGTTCTTC
TRBJ2-7	TRBV11-1	NA	NA	CASLQRQGRPYEQYF	TGTGCCAGCCTTCAACGGCAGGGGCGGCCCTACGAGCAGTACTTC